A single sample gave rise to the 12 T cell receptor beta chains below, sequenced in a study of blood T cell repertoires in COVID-19. Repertoires were generated with immunoSEQ multiplex PCR, while TCRdb's copy carries only in-frame clones and drops some. The data contain 85,000 to 110,000 clones, approximately 90% of them singletons. Sequencing input: peripheral blood. Receptors originate from a man between 45 and 60 years old in a cohort sampled during active COVID-19.

The chain links TRBV29-1 to TRBJ2-3; the D gene is possibly TRBD1 (6 bases). Trimming took 5 bases from V and 5 from J, leaving 14 bases between them. The germline gives CDR1 SQVTM, CDR2 ANQGSEA. This CDR3 has 13 residues. In DNA form, the CDR3 reads TGCAGCGTTACGGACAGAGGTGGAGATACGCAGTATTTT. Translated: CSVTDRGGDTQYF.

J is TRBJ2-1 and V is TRBV11-2, with D tentatively TRBD2 (7 bases). This CDR3 is built from 15 residues. From germline, CDR1 is SGHAT and CDR2 FQNNGV. V shed 10 bases and J shed 6 bases, with 22 bases lying between them. CDR3: CATKGAQGGGNEQFF. CDR3 bases: TGTGCCACAAAAGGGGCCCAAGGGGGGGGCAATGAGCAGTTCTTC.

The chain carries TRBV6-1 and TRBJ1-1; perhaps TRBD1 as D (6 bases). The germline V gene encodes CDR1 MNHNS and CDR2 SASEGT. V was pared by 1 base and J by 4 bases, with 7 bases between. The CDR3 is 13 residues long. For the CDR3, the DNA is TGTGCCAGCAGTGAAGGACAGGCCACTGAAGCTTTCTTT. This translates into CASSEGQATEAFF.

In this sample, this clone turned up once. The V call is TRBV18, the J call TRBJ2-5; a possible D gene is TRBD1 (6 bases). The V gene lost 1 base and the J gene lost 6 bases, with 12 bases spanning the gap. The CDR3 extends over 14 amino acids. Germline CDR1 KGHSH, CDR2 LQKENI. CDR3 DNA: TGTGCCAGCTCACCACGGGGGCCTCTGAAGACCCAGTACTTC. As protein: CASSPRGPLKTQYF.

This chain connects TRBV5-1 to TRBJ2-7; 9 bases agree with TRBD1. Unmatched junction bases numbered 11, after V lost 3 bases and J lost 1 base. Germline CDR1 SGHRS, CDR2 YFSETQ. The CDR3 covers 17 residues. DNA of the CDR3: TGCGCCAGCAGCTCGCCGAAAAAGACAGGGGGTTCCTACGAGCAGTACTTC. It codes for CASSSPKKTGGSYEQYF.

The J gene is TRBJ2-4, the V gene TRBV5-1, with TRBD1 matching over 8 bases. Trimming took 0 bases from V and 3 from J; bases not matched to a gene: 2. CDR1 is SGHRS, CDR2 YFSETQ, per germline. The CDR3 is 15 residues long. DNA of the CDR3: TGCGCCAGCAGCTTGGGGACAGGGAGCAAAAACATTCAGTACTTC. It is translated as CASSLGTGSKNIQYF. The entire variable domain, with the rest obtained from reference TRBV5-1 and TRBJ2-4, is as follows: KAGVTQTPRYLIKTRGQQVTLSCSPISGHRSVSWYQQTPGQGLQFLFEYFSETQRNKGNFPGRFSGRQFSNSRSEMNVSTLELGDSALYLCASSLGTGSKNIQYFGAGTRLSVL.

V and J are TRBV29-1 and TRBJ1-1; TRBD1 matches 7 bases. The length of the CDR3 is 14 residues. Per germline, CDR1 SQVTM and CDR2 ANQGSEA. V shed 1 base and J 0 bases; nucleotides not matched to a gene: 2. CDR3 DNA: TGCAGCGTTGAAGTGCAGGGGGTGAACACTGAAGCTTTCTTT. Translating it yields CSVEVQGVNTEAFF.

This chain uses TRBV11-3 with TRBJ2-2; D uncertain. Between the trimmed V and J ends, which lost 6 bases and 4 bases, there was a span of 9 bases. This CDR3 is built from 13 residues. Germline CDR1 is SGHNT and CDR2 is YENEEA. Here the CDR3 reads CASSHLSTGELFF. In nucleotides, the CDR3 is TGTGCCAGCAGTCACCTATCCACCGGGGAGCTGTTTTTT.

The gene calls are TRBV9 and TRBJ2-1; 9 nucleotides match TRBD2. The CDR3 is made up of 16 amino acids. Germline-derived CDR1 and CDR2 are SGDLS and YYNGEE. V dropped 2 bases and J dropped 4; count of bases not matched to a gene: 7. For the CDR3, the DNA is TGTGCCAGCAGCGTCACCTTAGCGGGGGAATACAATGAGCAGTTCTTC. Translating it yields CASSVTLAGEYNEQFF.

V gene TRBV5-1 combines with J gene TRBJ2-2; 7 bases line up with TRBD1. This CDR3 is built from 14 residues. The germline gives CDR1 SGHRS, CDR2 YFSETQ. After removal of 0 bases from V and 7 bases from J, the junction contained 3 bases not matched to a gene. CDR3 DNA sequence: TGCGCCAGCAGCTTGGGACAGGGAATCGGGGAGCTGTTTTTT. Protein product: CASSLGQGIGELFF.

The chain uses TRBV3-1 (or the pseudogene TRBV3-2) and TRBJ2-3; 9 positions match TRBD1. CDR1 and CDR2 from the germline V gene are LGHDT and YNNKEL (reference sequence). Trimming cost V 2 bases and J 2 bases; bases outside gene matches: 2. The CDR3 is 15 amino acids. CDR3: CASSQRTGDTDTQYF. CDR3 DNA: TGTGCCAGCAGCCAAAGGACAGGGGACACAGATACGCAGTATTTT.

This chain connects TRBV10-2 to TRBJ1-5; the match to TRBD1 covers 8 bases. Germline-derived CDR1 and CDR2 are WSHSY and SAAADI. J lost 4 bases, V lost 7 bases, and 6 bases had no gene match. CDR3 length: 14 amino acids. The CDR3: CASNGQGGNQPQHF. The CDR3 region has the DNA TGCGCCAGCAACGGACAGGGAGGGAATCAGCCCCAGCATTTT.